A few counts support the clone carrying this TCR beta chain. Its antigen is still unknown. This entry comes from a study of response to subunit inactivated influenza vaccine. V gave up 7 bases and J gave up 3 bases, with 15 bases separating them. CDR3 length equals 14 residues. Study-level findings and limits: It was suggested by the authors that few new T cells are recruited by each seasonal influenza vaccination.

TCRdb reprocessed the RT-PCR reads via MiXCR and lists one record per CDR3 protein. The sample carries over 650,000 distinct CDR3 sequences, around 18% recorded once. This receptor was identified in a man between 50 and 59 years old who received an inactivated influenza vaccine. The input for sequencing was PBMCs from blood, taken 5 days after vaccination. J is TRBJ2-5 and V is TRBV12-3 or TRBV12-4; D is undetermined. The DNA for the CDR3 is TGTGCCAGCATCATACTCGATCGCGAAGAGACCCAGTACTTC. This encodes CASIILDREETQYF.